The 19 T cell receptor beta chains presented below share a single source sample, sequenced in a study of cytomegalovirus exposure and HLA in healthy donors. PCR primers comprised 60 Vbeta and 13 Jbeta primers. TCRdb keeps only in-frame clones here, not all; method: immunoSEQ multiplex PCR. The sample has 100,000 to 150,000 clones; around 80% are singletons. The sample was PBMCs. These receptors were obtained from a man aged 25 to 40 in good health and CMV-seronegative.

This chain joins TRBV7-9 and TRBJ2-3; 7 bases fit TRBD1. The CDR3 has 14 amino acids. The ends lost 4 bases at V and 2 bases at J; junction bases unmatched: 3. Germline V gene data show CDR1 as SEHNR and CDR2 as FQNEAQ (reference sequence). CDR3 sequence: CASSWDRVTDTQYF. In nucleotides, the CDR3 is TGTGCCAGCAGCTGGGACAGAGTCACAGATACGCAGTATTTT.

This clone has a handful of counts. Here the CDR3 DNA reads TGCAGCGTTCCGTCTGGCCTAGGAGAAAAACTGTTTTTT. Translated, it gives CSVPSGLGEKLFF. This chain connects TRBV29-1 to TRBJ1-4; no reliable D call. CDR1 is SQVTM and CDR2 is ANQGSEA in the germline V gene. The CDR3 is made up of 13 amino acids. V lost 5 bases and J lost 8, with 15 bases in between.

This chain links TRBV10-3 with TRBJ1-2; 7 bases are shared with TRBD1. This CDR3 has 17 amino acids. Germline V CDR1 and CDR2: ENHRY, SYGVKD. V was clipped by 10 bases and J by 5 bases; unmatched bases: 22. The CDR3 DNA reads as TGTGCCACCGGGGAGGCCTTACCGGGACAGAAACGTTATGGCTACACCTTC. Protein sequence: CATGEALPGQKRYGYTF.

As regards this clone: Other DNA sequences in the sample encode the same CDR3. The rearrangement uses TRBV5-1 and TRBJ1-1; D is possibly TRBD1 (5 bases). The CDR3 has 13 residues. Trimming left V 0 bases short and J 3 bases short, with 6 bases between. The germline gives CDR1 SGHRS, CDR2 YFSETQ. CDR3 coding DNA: TGCGCCAGCAGCTTGGGGGGGGACACTGAAGCTTTCTTT. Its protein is CASSLGGDTEAFF.

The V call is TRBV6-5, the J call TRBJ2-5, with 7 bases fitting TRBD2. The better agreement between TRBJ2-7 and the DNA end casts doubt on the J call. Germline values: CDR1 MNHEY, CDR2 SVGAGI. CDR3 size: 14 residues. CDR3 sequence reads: CASSFSGKSYEQYF. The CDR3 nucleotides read TGTGCCAGCAGTTTCAGCGGGAAATCCTACGAGCAGTACTTC.

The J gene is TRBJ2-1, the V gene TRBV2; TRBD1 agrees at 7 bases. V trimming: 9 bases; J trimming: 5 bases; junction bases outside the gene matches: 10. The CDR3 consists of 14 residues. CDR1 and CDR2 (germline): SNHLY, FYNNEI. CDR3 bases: TGTGCCAGTCGGAAAGAAACAGGGGACAATGAGCAGTTCTTC. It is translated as CASRKETGDNEQFF. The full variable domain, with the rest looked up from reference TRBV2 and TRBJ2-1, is EPEVTQTPSHQVTQMGQEVILRCVPISNHLYFYWYRQILGQKVEFLVSFYNNEISEKSEIFDDQFSVERPDGSNFTLKIRSTKLEDSAMYFCASRKETGDNEQFFGPGTRLTVL.

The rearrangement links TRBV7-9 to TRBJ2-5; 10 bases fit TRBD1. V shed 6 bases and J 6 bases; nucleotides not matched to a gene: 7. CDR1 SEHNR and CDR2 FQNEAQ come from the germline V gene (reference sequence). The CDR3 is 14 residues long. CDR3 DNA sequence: TGTGCCAGCAGAGAGACAGGGGGCTCGAAGACCCAGTACTTC. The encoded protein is CASRETGGSKTQYF.

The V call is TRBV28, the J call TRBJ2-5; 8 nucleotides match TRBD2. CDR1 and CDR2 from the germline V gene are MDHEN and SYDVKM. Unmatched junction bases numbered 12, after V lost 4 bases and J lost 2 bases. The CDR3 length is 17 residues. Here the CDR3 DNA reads TGTGCCAGCAGTTCCCGGGGGGGGCCCTTGGGACAAGAGACCCAGTACTTC. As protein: CASSSRGGPLGQETQYF.

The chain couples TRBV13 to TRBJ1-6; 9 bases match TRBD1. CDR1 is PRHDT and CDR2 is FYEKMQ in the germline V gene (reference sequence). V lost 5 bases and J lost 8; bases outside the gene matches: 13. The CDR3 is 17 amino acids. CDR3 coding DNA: TGTGCCAGCAGCACCTCCACATGGGACAGGGTTGATTCACCCCTCCACTTT. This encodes CASSTSTWDRVDSPLHF. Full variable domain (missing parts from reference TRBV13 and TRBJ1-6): AAGVIQSPRHLIKEKRETATLKCYPIPRHDTVYWYQQGPGQDPQFLISFYEKMQSDKGSIPDRFSAQQFSDYHSELNMSSLELGDSALYFCASSTSTWDRVDSPLHFGNGTRLTVT.

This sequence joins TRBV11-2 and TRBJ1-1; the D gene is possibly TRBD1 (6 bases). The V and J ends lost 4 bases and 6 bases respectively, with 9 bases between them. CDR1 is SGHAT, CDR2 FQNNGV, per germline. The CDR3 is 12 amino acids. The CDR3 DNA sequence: TGTGCCAGCAGCTACAGGGTTCCTGAAGCTTTCTTT. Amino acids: CASSYRVPEAFF.

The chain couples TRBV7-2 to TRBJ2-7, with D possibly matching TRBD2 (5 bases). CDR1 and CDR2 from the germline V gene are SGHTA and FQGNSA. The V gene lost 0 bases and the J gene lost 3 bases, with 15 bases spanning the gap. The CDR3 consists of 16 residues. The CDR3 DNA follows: TGTGCCAGCAGCTTAGCCCGGGGTAGCGCCAACTACGAGCAGTACTTC. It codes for CASSLARGSANYEQYF.

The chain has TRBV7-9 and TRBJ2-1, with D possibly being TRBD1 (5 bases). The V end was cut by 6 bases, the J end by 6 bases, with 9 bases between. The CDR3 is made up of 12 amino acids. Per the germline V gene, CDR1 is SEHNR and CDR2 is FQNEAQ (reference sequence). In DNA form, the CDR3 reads TGTGCCAGCAGTTCCAGGGTCAATGAGCAGTTCTTC. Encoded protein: CASSSRVNEQFF.

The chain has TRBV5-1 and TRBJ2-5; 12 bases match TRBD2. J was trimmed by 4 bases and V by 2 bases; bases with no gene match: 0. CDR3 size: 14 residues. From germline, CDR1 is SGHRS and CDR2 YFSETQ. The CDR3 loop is CASSLLAGGETQYF. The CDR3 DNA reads TGCGCCAGCAGCTTACTAGCGGGAGGAGAGACCCAGTACTTC.

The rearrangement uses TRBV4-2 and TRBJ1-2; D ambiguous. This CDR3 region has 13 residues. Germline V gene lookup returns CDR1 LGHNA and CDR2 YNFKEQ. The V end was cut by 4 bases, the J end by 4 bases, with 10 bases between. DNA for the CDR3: TGTGCCAGCAGCCTCGTCCGGTCCTATGGCTACACCTTC. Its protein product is CASSLVRSYGYTF.

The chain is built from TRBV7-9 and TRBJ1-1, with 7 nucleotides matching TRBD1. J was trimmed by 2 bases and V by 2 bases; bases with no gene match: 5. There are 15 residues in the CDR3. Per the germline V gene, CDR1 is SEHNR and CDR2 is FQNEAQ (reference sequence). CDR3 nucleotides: TGTGCCAGCAGCTTATTAGGGGGCGACAACACTGAAGCTTTCTTT. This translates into CASSLLGGDNTEAFF. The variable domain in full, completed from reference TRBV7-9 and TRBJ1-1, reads DTGVSQNPRHKITKRGQNVTFRCDPISEHNRLYWYRQTLGQGPEFLTYFQNEAQLEKSRLLSDRFSAERPKGSFSTLEIQRTEQGDSAMYLCASSLLGGDNTEAFFGQGTRLTVV.

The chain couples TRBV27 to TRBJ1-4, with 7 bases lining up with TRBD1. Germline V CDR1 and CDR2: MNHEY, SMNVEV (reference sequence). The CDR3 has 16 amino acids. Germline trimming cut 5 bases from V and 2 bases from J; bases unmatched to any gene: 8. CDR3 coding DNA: TGTGCCAGCAGTAGTACAGGGGCAGGGACTAATGAAAAACTGTTTTTT. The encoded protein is CASSSTGAGTNEKLFF.

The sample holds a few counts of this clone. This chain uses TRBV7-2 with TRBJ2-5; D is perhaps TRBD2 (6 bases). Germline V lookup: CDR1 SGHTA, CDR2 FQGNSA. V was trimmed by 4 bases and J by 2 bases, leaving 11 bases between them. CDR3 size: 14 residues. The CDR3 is CASSSVAAQETQYF. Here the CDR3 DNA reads TGTGCCAGCAGCTCTGTAGCGGCACAAGAGACCCAGTACTTC.

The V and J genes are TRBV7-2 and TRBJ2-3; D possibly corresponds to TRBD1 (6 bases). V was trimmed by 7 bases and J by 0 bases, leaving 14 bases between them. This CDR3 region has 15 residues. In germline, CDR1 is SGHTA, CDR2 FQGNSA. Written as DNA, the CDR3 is TGTGCCAGCACGTTAGGGGGACCAAGCACAGATACGCAGTATTTT. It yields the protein CASTLGGPSTDTQYF.

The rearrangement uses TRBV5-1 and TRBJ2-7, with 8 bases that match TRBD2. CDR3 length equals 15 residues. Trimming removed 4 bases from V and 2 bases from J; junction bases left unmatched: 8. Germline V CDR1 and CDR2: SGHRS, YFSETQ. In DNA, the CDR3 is TGCGCCAGCAGCCCAACTAGCGGTAGGACCTACGAGCAGTACTTC. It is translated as CASSPTSGRTYEQYF.